These 6 T cell receptor beta chains share one sample of origin, sequenced in a study of molecular identifiers for immune sequencing clone quantification. TCRdb itself ran the PCR reads through MiXCR, one entry per CDR3 protein. The profile shows approximately 630,000 distinct CDR3 sequences, around 25% of them singletons. The source material was naive CD8+ T cells from blood, with Jurkat cell RNA spiked in. Documented subset: FACS-sorted CD8+CD4-CCR7+CD45RA+ naive T cells. These receptors were taken from a human donor in good health. Some libraries in this study had Jurkat cell RNA spiked in.

This clonotype was seen repeatedly, ten times or more. The gene calls are TRBV7-9 and TRBJ2-7; D is undetermined. Germline V lookup: CDR1 SEHNR, CDR2 FQNEAQ (reference sequence). This CDR3 spans 15 amino acids. Trimming took off 5 bases at V and 3 bases at J, with 17 bases between the two ends. The CDR3 loop reads CASSPRQAPFYEQYF. In DNA form, the CDR3 reads TGTGCCAGCAGCCCTCGGCAGGCCCCGTTCTACGAGCAGTACTTC.

The gene calls are TRBV6-5 and TRBJ2-2; the D gene is possibly TRBD1 (6 bases). V gave up 5 bases and J gave up 3 bases, with 13 bases separating them. This CDR3 has 15 amino acids. CDR1 and CDR2 from the germline V gene are MNHEY and SVGAGI. The CDR3 nucleotides are TGTGCCAGCAGTACCTGGAAGGGGGACACCGGGGAGCTGTTTTTT. It translates to CASSTWKGDTGELFF.

This clonotype was counted only a few times. J is TRBJ2-5 and V is TRBV9; the match to TRBD2 covers 12 bases. V shed 3 bases, J shed 10 bases, and the junction held 13 bases outside the gene matches. Germline V gene lookup returns CDR1 SGDLS and CDR2 YYNGEE. CDR3 length: 16 amino acids. CDR3 amino acids: CASSARLAGAQEVQYF. CDR3 sequence (DNA): TGTGCCAGCAGCGCCCGACTAGCGGGGGCCCAGGAGGTCCAGTACTTC.

Regarding this clonotype: The junction and the germline gene differ at one end; a read error may be behind it. V and J are TRBV6-5 and TRBJ2-1; D is possibly TRBD1 or TRBD2 (5 bases each). CDR1 is MNHEY and CDR2 is SVGAGI in the germline V gene. The CDR3 extends over 12 amino acids. CDR3 sequence: CASGDGGNEQSF. The CDR3 bases are TGTGCCAGCGGGGACGGAGGCAATGAGCAGTCCTTC.

This clonotype was picked up many times. The chain links TRBV9 to TRBJ2-3; D is perhaps TRBD2 (6 bases). The germline V and J ends were trimmed by 0 bases and 0 bases, with 14 bases remaining between them. CDR1 SGDLS and CDR2 YYNGEE come from the germline V gene. The CDR3 contains 17 residues. CDR3 protein: CASSVASLAISTDTQYF. The CDR3 nucleotides are TGTGCCAGCAGCGTAGCATCTCTAGCGATTAGCACAGATACGCAGTATTTT.

The CDR3 spells CASSGGTSGRTDTQYF. Here the CDR3 DNA reads TGTGCCAGCAGCGGTGGGACTAGCGGGAGGACAGATACGCAGTATTTT. This rearrangement joins TRBV11-2 to TRBJ2-3; TRBD2 aligns across 15 bases. V shed 5 bases and J 3 bases; nucleotides not matched to a gene: 3. The CDR3 runs 16 residues. Looked up from germline, CDR1 is SGHAT and CDR2 is FQNNGV. Full variable domain (remainder filled in from reference TRBV11-2 and TRBJ2-3): EAGVAQSPRYKIIEKRQSVAFWCNPISGHATLYWYQQILGQGPKLLIQFQNNGVVDDSQLPKDRFSAERLKGVDSTLKIQPAKLEDSAVYLCASSGGTSGRTDTQYFGPGTRLTVL.